This TCR beta chain comes out of a study of blood T cell repertoires in COVID-19. About the research overall: COVID-19 samples, acute and convalescent, were from the United States, Italy and Spain. T cells, B-cell-depleted T cells, or PBMCs supplied cDNA or gDNA.

From germline, CDR1 is SGHRS and CDR2 YFSETQ. V was pared by 4 bases and J by 6 bases, with 9 bases of the junction left unmatched. The CDR3 has 17 amino acids. TCRdb's copy holds only in-frame clones and misses some; the assay was immunoSEQ multiplex PCR. Altogether 150,000 or so clones are present, just under 85% being singletons, with the ten largest covering under 9.5%. This clonotype was obtained from a man aged 45-65 years who had recovered from COVID-19. The chain recombines TRBV5-1 with TRBJ2-3; TRBD2 matches 15 bases. The sample was PBMCs or T cells enriched from blood (not recorded which). Here the CDR3 reads CASSPRTSGGARDTQYF. The CDR3 DNA reads TGCGCCAGCAGCCCGAGGACTAGCGGGGGGGCGCGGGATACGCAGTATTTT.